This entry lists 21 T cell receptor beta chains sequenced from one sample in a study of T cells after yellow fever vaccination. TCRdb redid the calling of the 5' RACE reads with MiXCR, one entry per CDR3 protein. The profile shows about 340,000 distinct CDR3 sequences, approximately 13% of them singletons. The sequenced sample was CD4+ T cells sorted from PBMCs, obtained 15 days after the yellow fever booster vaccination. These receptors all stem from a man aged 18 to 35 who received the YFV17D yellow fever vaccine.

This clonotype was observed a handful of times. The CDR3 loop reads CASEVNSNQPQHF. The CDR3 nucleotides read TGTGCCAGCGAAGTGAATAGCAATCAGCCCCAGCATTTT. The genes are TRBV6-2 or TRBV6-3 and TRBJ1-5; D call uncertain. CDR3 length equals 13 residues. V was pared by 8 bases and J by 0 bases, with 8 bases between. Germline V gene lookup returns CDR1 MNHEY and CDR2 SVGEGT.

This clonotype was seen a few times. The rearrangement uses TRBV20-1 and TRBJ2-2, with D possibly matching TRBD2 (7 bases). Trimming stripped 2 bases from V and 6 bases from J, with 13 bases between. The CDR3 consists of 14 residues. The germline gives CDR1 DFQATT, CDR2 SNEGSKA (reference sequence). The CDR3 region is CSARKGGAPGELFF. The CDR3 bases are TGCAGTGCTAGAAAGGGGGGGGCGCCCGGGGAGCTGTTTTTT.

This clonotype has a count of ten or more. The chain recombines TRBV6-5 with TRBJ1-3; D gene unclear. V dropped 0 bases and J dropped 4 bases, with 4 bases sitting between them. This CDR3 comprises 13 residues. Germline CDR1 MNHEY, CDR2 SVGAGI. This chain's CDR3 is CASSYSRGNTIYF. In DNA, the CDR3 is TGTGCCAGCAGTTACTCCAGGGGAAACACCATATATTTT.

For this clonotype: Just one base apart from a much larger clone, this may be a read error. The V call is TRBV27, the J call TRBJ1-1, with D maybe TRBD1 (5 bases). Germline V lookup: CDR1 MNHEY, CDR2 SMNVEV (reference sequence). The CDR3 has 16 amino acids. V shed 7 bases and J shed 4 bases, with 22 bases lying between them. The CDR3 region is CASNFPSGPRATEAFF. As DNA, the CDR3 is TGTGCCAGCAATTTCCCCTCGGGACCCCGGGCCACTGAAGCTTTCTTT.

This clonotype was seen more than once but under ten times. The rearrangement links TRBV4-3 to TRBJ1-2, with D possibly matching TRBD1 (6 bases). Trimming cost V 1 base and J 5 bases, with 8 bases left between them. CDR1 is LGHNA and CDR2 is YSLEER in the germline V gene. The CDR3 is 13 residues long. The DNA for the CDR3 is TGCGCCAGCAGCCAAGTAACAGGGTATGGCTACACCTTC. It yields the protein CASSQVTGYGYTF.

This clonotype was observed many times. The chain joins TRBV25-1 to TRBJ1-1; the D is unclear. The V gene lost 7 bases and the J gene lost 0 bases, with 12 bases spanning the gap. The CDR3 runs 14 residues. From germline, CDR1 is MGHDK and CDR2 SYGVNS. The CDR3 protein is CASIRSEVNTEAFF. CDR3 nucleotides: TGTGCCAGCATAAGGTCTGAGGTGAACACTGAAGCTTTCTTT. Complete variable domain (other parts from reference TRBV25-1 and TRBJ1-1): EADIYQTPRYLVIGTGKKITLECSQTMGHDKMYWYQQDPGMELHLIHYSYGVNSTEKGDLSSESTVSRIRTEHFPLTLESARPSHTSQYLCASIRSEVNTEAFFGQGTRLTVV.

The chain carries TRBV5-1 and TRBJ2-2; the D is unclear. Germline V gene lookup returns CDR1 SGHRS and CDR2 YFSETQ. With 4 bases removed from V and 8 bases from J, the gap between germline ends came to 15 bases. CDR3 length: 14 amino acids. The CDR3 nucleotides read TGCGCCAGCAGCCGGCCATCAGAAGTAGGGGAGCTGTTTTTT. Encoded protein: CASSRPSEVGELFF.

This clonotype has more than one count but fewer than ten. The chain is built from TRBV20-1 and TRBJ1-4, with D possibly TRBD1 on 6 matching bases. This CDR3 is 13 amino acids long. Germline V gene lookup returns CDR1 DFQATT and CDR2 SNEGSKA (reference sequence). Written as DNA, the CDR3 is TGCAGCACAGGGAATCGTTTTAATGAAAAACTGTTTTTT. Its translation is CSTGNRFNEKLFF.

The CDR3 region is CASSLNGGEETQYF. Here the CDR3 DNA reads TGCGCCAGCAGCTTGAACGGGGGGGAAGAGACCCAGTACTTC. This chain links TRBV5-1 with TRBJ2-5, with TRBD2 matching over 8 bases. Trimming took 1 base from V and 3 from J; bases not matched to a gene: 2. This CDR3 is 14 amino acids long. Germline assignment: CDR1 SGHRS and CDR2 YFSETQ.

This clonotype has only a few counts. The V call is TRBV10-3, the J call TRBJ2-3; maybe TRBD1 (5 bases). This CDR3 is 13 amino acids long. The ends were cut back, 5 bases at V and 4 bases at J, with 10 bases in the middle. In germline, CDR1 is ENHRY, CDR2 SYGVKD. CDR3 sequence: CAISLQDSDTQYF. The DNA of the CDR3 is TGTGCCATCAGTCTACAGGATTCAGATACGCAGTATTTT.

The DNA of the CDR3 is TGCGCCAGCAGCCCGCTTGGGGGCAGGCCTGAAGCTTTCTTT. It specifies CASSPLGGRPEAFF. This chain uses TRBV5-1 with TRBJ1-1, with a possible D match to TRBD1 (6 bases). V lost 4 bases and J lost 6, with 16 bases in between. The CDR3 sequence is 14 residues long. The germline CDR1 and CDR2 sequences are SGHRS and YFSETQ.

CDR3: CASSLRQGSSYEQYV. CDR3 DNA sequence: TGTGCCAGCAGCCTTCGACAGGGGAGCTCCTACGAGCAGTACGTC. This chain uses TRBV4-2 with TRBJ2-7; 8 bases are shared with TRBD1. V shed 4 bases, J shed 0 bases, and the junction held 5 bases outside the gene matches. Germline CDR1 LGHNA, CDR2 YNFKEQ. The CDR3 totals 15 residues.

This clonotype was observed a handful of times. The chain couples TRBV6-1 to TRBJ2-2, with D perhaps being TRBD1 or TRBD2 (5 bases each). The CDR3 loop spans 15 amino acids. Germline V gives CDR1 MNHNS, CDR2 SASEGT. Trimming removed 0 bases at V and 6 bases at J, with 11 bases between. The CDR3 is CASSEAQWGSGELFF. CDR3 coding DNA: TGTGCCAGCAGTGAAGCGCAGTGGGGGTCCGGGGAGCTGTTTTTT.

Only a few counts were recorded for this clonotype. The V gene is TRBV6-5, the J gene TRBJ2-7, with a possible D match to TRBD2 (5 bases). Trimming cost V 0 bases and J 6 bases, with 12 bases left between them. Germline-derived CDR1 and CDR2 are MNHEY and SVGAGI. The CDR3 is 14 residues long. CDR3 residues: CASSYSLGSGEQYV. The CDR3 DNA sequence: TGTGCCAGCAGTTACTCGCTGGGGAGTGGCGAGCAGTACGTC.

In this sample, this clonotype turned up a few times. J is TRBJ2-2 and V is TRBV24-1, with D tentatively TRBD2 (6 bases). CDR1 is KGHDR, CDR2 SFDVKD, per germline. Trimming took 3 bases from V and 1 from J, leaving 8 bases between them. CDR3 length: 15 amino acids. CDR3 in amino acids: CATSDTGVNTGELFF. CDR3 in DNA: TGTGCCACCAGTGATACGGGGGTGAACACCGGGGAGCTGTTTTTT.

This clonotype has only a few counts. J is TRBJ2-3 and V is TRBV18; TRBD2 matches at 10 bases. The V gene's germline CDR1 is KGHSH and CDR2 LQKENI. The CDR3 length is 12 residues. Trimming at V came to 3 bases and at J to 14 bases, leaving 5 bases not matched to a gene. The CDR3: CASSPGLADAYF. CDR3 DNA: TGTGCCAGCTCACCCGGACTAGCGGATGCGTATTTT.

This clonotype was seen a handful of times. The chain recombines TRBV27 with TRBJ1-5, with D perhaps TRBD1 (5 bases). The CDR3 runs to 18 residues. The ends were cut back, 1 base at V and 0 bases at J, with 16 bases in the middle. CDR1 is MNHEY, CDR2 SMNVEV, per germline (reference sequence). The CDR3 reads CASSLFPGTADSNQPQHF. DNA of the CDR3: TGTGCCAGCAGTTTATTTCCCGGGACTGCCGATAGCAATCAGCCCCAGCATTTT.

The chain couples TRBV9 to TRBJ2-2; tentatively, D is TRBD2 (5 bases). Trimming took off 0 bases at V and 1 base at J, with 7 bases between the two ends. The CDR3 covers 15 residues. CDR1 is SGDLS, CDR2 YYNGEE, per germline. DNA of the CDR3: TGTGCCAGCAGCGTAGACGGAGGGAACACCGGGGAGCTGTTTTTT. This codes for CASSVDGGNTGELFF. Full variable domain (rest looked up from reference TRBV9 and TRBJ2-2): DSGVTQTPKHLITATGQRVTLRCSPRSGDLSVYWYQQSLDQGLQFLIQYYNGEERAKGNILERFSAQQFPDLHSELNLSSLELGDSALYFCASSVDGGNTGELFFGEGSRLTVL.

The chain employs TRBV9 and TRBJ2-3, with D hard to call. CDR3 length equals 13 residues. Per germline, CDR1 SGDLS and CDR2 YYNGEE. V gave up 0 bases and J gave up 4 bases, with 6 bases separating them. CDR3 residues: CASSVAPSDTQYF. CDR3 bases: TGTGCCAGCAGCGTAGCTCCTTCAGATACGCAGTATTTT.

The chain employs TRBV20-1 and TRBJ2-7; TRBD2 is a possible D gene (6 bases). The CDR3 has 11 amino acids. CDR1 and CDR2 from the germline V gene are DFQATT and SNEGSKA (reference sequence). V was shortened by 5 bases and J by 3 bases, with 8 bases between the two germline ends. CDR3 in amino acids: CSAFSGYEQYF. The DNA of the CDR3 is TGCAGTGCTTTTAGCGGCTACGAGCAGTACTTC.

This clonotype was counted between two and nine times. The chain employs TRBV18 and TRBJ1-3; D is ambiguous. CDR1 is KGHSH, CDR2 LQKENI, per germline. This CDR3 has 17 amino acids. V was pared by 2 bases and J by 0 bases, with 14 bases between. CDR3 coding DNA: TGTGCCAGCTCACCATTCGGGCCACGGACCTCTGGAAACACCATATATTTT. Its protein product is CASSPFGPRTSGNTIYF.